The rows below give T cell receptor beta chains drawn from one sample of a study of shared clonotypes between healthy human individuals. Repertoires were generated with immunoSEQ multiplex PCR, while TCRdb's copy carries only in-frame clones and drops some. Among fewer than 1.8 million clones listed, about 98.5% were seen once. The sequenced sample consisted of naive CD4+ T cells sorted from blood. These receptors came from a young man in good health. Each CDR3 is given with its conserved first and last residue. The D gene is left open where the match is weak. Where a row states a size, it is once, few, many or the class of an expanded clone; other rows omit it.

clone_size j_call v_call d_call cdr3_aa cdr3_nt
NA TRBJ2-3 TRBV7-7 NA CASSFSSTDTQYF TGTGCCAGCAGCTTTTCTAGCACAGATACGCAGTATTTT
NA TRBJ1-4 TRBV5-1 TRBD1 CASSLGPIPGTGSFEKLFF TGCGCCAGCAGCTTGGGCCCCATTCCCGGGACAGGGTCTTTTGAAAAACTGTTTTTT
NA TRBJ1-5 TRBV9 NA CASSVGGLGVQPQHF TGTGCCAGCAGCGTAGGGGGTCTAGGGGTTCAGCCCCAGCATTTT
NA TRBJ1-1 TRBV18 NA CASSPFVQGDTEAFF TGTGCCAGCTCACCATTCGTCCAGGGAGACACTGAAGCTTTCTTT
NA TRBJ2-7 TRBV28 NA CASSLTSYEQYF TGTGCCAGCAGTTTAACCTCCTACGAGCAGTACTTC
NA TRBJ2-7 TRBV9 NA CASSVRGNHEQYF TGTGCCAGCAGCGTCAGGGGTAACCACGAGCAGTACTTC
once TRBJ2-7 TRBV6-5 NA CASSYSDGRDEQYF TGTGCCAGCAGTTACTCAGACGGTCGGGACGAGCAGTACTTC
NA TRBJ1-3 TRBV18 TRBD1 CASSPDRGSGNTIYF TGTGCCAGCTCACCAGACAGGGGGTCTGGAAACACCATATATTTT
NA TRBJ2-7 TRBV28 NA CASGRGSYEQYF TGTGCCAGCGGCAGGGGCTCCTACGAGCAGTACTTC
NA TRBJ2-7 TRBV7-2 NA CASSRLLGEQYF TGTGCCAGCAGCCGCCTTCTCGGCGAGCAGTACTTC
once TRBJ2-6 TRBV5-1 TRBD1 CASSLNRGYGANVLTF TGCGCCAGCAGCTTAAACAGGGGTTATGGGGCCAACGTCCTGACTTTC
NA TRBJ2-1 TRBV13 NA CASSFNFFSYNEQFF TGTGCCAGCAGCTTTAACTTTTTCTCCTACAATGAGCAGTTCTTC
NA TRBJ1-2 TRBV5-4 TRBD1 CASSRDRDPNYGYTF TGTGCCAGCAGCAGGGACAGGGACCCTAACTATGGCTACACCTTC
once TRBJ1-2 TRBV18 NA CASSPPDGAYGYTF TGTGCCAGCTCACCACCGGACGGGGCCTATGGCTACACCTTC
NA TRBJ2-1 TRBV7-9 NA CASSRASSYNEQFF TGTGCCAGCAGCCGGGCAAGCTCCTACAATGAGCAGTTCTTC
NA TRBJ1-1 TRBV9 NA CASSAGGVGASEAFF TGTGCCAGCAGCGCAGGCGGAGTAGGGGCCTCTGAAGCTTTCTTT
NA TRBJ1-2 TRBV7-2 NA CASSLAGHGGLGYTF TGTGCCAGCAGCTTAGCGGGACACGGGGGCCTTGGCTACACCTTC
NA TRBJ2-3 TRBV5-1 NA CASSPRRQDRQADTQYF TGCGCCAGCAGCCCTAGAAGACAAGATAGGCAAGCGGATACGCAGTATTTT
NA TRBJ2-1 TRBV28 TRBD2 CASSRGGSYNEQFF TGTGCCAGCAGTCGGGGGGGCTCCTACAATGAGCAGTTCTTC
NA TRBJ2-2 TRBV18 TRBD1 CASSPGTANTGELFF TGTGCCAGCTCACCCGGGACAGCGAACACCGGGGAGCTGTTTTTT
NA TRBJ2-3 TRBV6-6 NA CASSPLKAGHTDTQYF TGTGCCAGCAGCCCCCTTAAAGCGGGACACACAGATACGCAGTATTTT
once TRBJ1-4 TRBV5-1 NA CASSITTAGEKLFF TGCGCCAGCAGCATCACGACCGCGGGTGAAAAACTGTTTTTT
NA TRBJ2-7 TRBV27 NA CASRAMGVASYEQYF TGTGCCAGCAGGGCGATGGGTGTAGCATCCTACGAGCAGTACTTC
NA TRBJ1-5 TRBV30 NA CAWNYGGYSNQPQHF TGTGCCTGGAACTACGGTGGGTATAGCAATCAGCCCCAGCATTTT
NA TRBJ2-1 TRBV4-3 TRBD2 CASSLWGEGLNEQFF TGCGCCAGCAGCCTTTGGGGGGAGGGCCTCAATGAGCAGTTCTTC
NA TRBJ2-1 TRBV5-4 NA CASSLPGYNEQFF TGTGCCAGCAGCCTCCCCGGGTACAATGAGCAGTTCTTC
NA TRBJ2-7 TRBV29-1 NA CSVEDWKGASYEQYF TGCAGCGTTGAGGACTGGAAAGGGGCCTCCTACGAGCAGTACTTC
NA TRBJ2-5 TRBV7-2 NA CASSQGGLETQYF TGTGCCAGCAGTCAAGGGGGGTTAGAGACCCAGTACTTC